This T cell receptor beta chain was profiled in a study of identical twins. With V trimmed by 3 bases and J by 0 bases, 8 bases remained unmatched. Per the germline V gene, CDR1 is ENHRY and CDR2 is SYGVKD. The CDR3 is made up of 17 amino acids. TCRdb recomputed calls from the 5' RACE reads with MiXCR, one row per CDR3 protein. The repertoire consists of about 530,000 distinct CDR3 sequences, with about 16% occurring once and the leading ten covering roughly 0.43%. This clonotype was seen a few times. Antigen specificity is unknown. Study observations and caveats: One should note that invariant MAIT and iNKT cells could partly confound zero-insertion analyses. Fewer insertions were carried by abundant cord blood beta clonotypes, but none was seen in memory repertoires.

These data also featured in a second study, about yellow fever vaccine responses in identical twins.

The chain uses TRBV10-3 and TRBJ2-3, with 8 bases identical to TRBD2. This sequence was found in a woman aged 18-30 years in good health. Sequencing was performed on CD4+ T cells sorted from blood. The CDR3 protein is CAISDTRGGLSTDTQYF. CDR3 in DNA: TGTGCCATCAGTGACACCCGCGGGGGGCTCAGCACAGATACGCAGTATTTT.